The sample holds a few counts of the clone carrying this T cell receptor (beta chain). Its antigen remains unidentified. The data belong to a study of T cells in Graves' hyperthyroidism and ophthalmopathy. Study-wide results and caveats: Most thyroid clonotypes expanded above 0.001 appeared in blood too.

RNA transcripts gave rise to amplified TCR beta CDR3 regions. During a first-round RT-PCR of the TCR CDR3, the HTBI primer set was used. Each CDR3 protein is one row after TCRdb ran MiXCR on the multiplex PCR reads. This sample has 400,000 to 500,000 distinct CDR3 sequences, with about 15% found just once. Enrolled ophthalmopathy patients presented with a Clinical Activity Score of at least 3, a NOSPECS grade of at least 4, and disease duration under 3 months. Each diagnosis was grounded in clinical symptoms, serum thyroxine and TRAb, thyroid ultrasound, and orbital computed tomography. Source material: blood. This receptor was obtained from a man in his late teens or twenties with Graves' ophthalmopathy.

The CDR3: CAITPDYYNEQFF. CDR3 nucleotides: TGTGCCATCACCCCTGACTACTACAATGAGCAGTTCTTC. V gene TRBV10-3 combines with J gene TRBJ2-1, with D possibly matching TRBD2 (5 bases). Between the trimmed V and J ends, which lost 7 bases and 3 bases, there was a span of 10 bases. Germline-derived CDR1 and CDR2 are ENHRY and SYGVKD. The CDR3 is made up of 13 amino acids.